The T cell receptor (beta chain) under discussion was sequenced for a study of T cells in Graves' hyperthyroidism and ophthalmopathy. CDR1 is MGHRA and CDR2 is YSYEKL in the germline V gene. The germline V and J ends were trimmed by 4 bases and 1 base, with 13 bases remaining between them. The CDR3 is 15 residues long. In making diagnoses, clinical symptoms, serum thyroxine and TRAb, thyroid ultrasound and orbital computed tomography were all used. Cells are PBMCs isolated from roughly 9.2 ml of fresh blood. This clonotype was counted many times. Researchers took RNA transcripts and amplified the TCR beta CDR3 regions from them. HTBI primers were the set used in a first-round RT-PCR of the TCR CDR3. Each CDR3 protein is one row after TCRdb ran MiXCR on the multiplex PCR reads. The sample lists roughly 170,000 distinct CDR3 sequences, 9.4% seen once, with about 20% in the top ten.

The sequence came from a woman between 18 and 29 years old with Graves' hyperthyroidism that later progressed to Graves' ophthalmopathy. The chain joins TRBV4-1 to TRBJ1-1; no clear D gene. Sequencing was performed on blood. The CDR3 here is CASSPLSASNTEAFF. The CDR3 DNA reads TGCGCCAGCAGCCCCCTGTCGGCGTCGAACACTGAAGCTTTCTTT.